This TCR beta chain was documented in a study of CD8 T cells in ankylosing spondylitis. Study-wide points: Matched ankylosing spondylitis synovial fluid reportedly contained a significantly enriched population of disease-linked clones. For ankylosing spondylitis blood, a TCR beta motif of eight or nine highly homologous variants appeared characteristic.

TCRdb passed the 5' RACE reads through MiXCR, listing each CDR3 protein once. There are 350,000 to 550,000 distinct CDR3 sequences in the sample; about 25% occur only once, and approximately 1% lies in the top ten. This clonotype was seen many times. Antigen: not known. Germline CDR1 is SQVTM and CDR2 is ANQGSEA. CDR3 length equals 10 residues. V shed 3 bases and J shed 10 bases, with 7 bases lying between them. The rearrangement links TRBV29-1 to TRBJ2-1; no definite D call. The source of this sequence is a male donor with ankylosing spondylitis. The material sequenced was blood, either unsorted or a sorted T cell fraction (not recorded which). The CDR3 sequence: CSVDGIEQFF. The CDR3, as DNA: TGCAGCGTTGACGGAATAGAGCAGTTCTTC.